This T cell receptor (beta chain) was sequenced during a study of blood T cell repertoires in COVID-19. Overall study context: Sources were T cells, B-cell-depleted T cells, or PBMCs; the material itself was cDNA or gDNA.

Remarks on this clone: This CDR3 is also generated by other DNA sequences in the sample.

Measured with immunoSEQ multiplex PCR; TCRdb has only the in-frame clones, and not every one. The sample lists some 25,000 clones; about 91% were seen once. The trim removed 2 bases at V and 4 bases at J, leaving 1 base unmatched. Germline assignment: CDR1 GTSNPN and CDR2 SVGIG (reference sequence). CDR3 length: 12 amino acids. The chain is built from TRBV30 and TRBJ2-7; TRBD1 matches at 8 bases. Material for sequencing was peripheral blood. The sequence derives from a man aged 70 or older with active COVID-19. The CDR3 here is CAWSTGGYEQYF. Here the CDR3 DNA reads TGTGCCTGGAGTACAGGGGGTTACGAGCAGTACTTC.